Sequencing of this T cell receptor beta chain was carried out in a study of T-cell reconstitution after alpha-beta-depleted transplantation in children. The study, taken as a whole, reports: Expanded clones from the graft, numbering several hundred, reportedly supplied alpha-beta T cells about two months after transplant.

On this clonotype itself: The target antigen is unknown.

V shed 6 bases, J shed 4 bases, and the junction held 10 bases outside the gene matches. Germline values: CDR1 MDHEN, CDR2 SYDVKM. The CDR3 covers 16 residues. For TCRbeta, the library was prepared with unique molecular identifiers. From the PCR reads, TCRdb called clonotypes with MiXCR, one entry per CDR3 protein. The sample gives just over 950,000 distinct CDR3 sequences, about 26% of which show up once; over 25% is in the top ten. The TCR comes from a boy under two years old who had a stem cell transplant for SCID, so the T cells may come from the graft donor. Sample: PBMCs, mostly from graft donor cells, taken 360 days after TCRalphabeta/CD19-depleted stem cell transplant. The chain employs TRBV28 and TRBJ2-2; TRBD2 agrees at 8 bases. Written as DNA, the CDR3 is TGTGCCAGCAGCCGAGGGACTAGTTTCAGCACCGGGGAGCTGTTTTTT. It codes for CASSRGTSFSTGELFF.